The rows below give T cell receptor beta chains drawn from one sample of a study of T cell responses to AZD1222 COVID-19 vaccine. The assay was immunoSEQ multiplex PCR, and TCRdb's table has in-frame clones only and misses some. Here the sample spans some 140,000 clones, under 95% being singletons. Sequencing was performed on peripheral blood, taken on day 0 of AZD1222 vaccination. The receptors derive from an adult in good health. Both conserved end residues are part of each CDR3. Each record gives: J gene, clone size, D gene, V gene, CDR3 DNA, CDR3 protein. The D gene is left open where the match is weak. For some rows the clone size is stated as once, few or many, or as a class when expanded; others skip it.

TRBJ1-2,once,.,TRBV30,TGTGCCTGGAGTGACTTGGCAGGGCATGGCTACACCTTC,CAWSDLAGHGYTF
TRBJ2-7,.,TRBD2,TRBV27,TGTGCCAGCAGCCGCGCGACTAGCGGGAGAGGAGAGCAGTACTTC,CASSRATSGRGEQYF
TRBJ1-5,.,.,TRBV4-2,TGTGCCAGCAGCCAAGGAGGAGGGGCTCACCAGCCCCAGCATTTT,CASSQGGGAHQPQHF
TRBJ2-5,.,TRBD2,TRBV5-1,TGCGCCAGCAGCTTAGGACTAGCGGGCGAGACCCAGTACTTC,CASSLGLAGETQYF
TRBJ2-1,.,.,TRBV30,TGTGCCTGGAGTGTACAGATGGGGAATGAGCAGTTCTTC,CAWSVQMGNEQFF
TRBJ2-5,.,.,TRBV11-3,TGTGCCAGCAGCTTAGCCGGGAATTCGGCCCAGTACTTC,CASSLAGNSAQYF
TRBJ1-4,.,.,TRBV27,TGTGCCAGCAGTTTTTCCAGGGTCGGGACTAATGAAAAACTGTTTTTT,CASSFSRVGTNEKLFF
TRBJ2-2,.,.,TRBV12-5,TGTGCTAGTGGTTTTTCGGCAGCTCCCATGAACACCGGGGAGCTGTTTTTT,CASGFSAAPMNTGELFF
TRBJ2-7,.,TRBD1,TRBV28,TGTGCCAGCAGTTTGACAGGGGGCGTGGGCGAGCAGTACTTC,CASSLTGGVGEQYF
TRBJ2-7,.,.,TRBV7-2,TGTGCCAGCAGCTTAGGTCGGGGGATCTCCTACGAGCAGTACTTC,CASSLGRGISYEQYF
TRBJ2-3,.,TRBD2,TRBV4-1,TGCGCCAGCAGCCAAGTAGCCAGCGGGAGGTCCACAGATACGCAGTATTTT,CASSQVASGRSTDTQYF
TRBJ1-6,.,.,TRBV5-1,TGCGCCAGCAGCTTGCCGGCGGATAAAAATTCACCCCTCCACTTT,CASSLPADKNSPLHF